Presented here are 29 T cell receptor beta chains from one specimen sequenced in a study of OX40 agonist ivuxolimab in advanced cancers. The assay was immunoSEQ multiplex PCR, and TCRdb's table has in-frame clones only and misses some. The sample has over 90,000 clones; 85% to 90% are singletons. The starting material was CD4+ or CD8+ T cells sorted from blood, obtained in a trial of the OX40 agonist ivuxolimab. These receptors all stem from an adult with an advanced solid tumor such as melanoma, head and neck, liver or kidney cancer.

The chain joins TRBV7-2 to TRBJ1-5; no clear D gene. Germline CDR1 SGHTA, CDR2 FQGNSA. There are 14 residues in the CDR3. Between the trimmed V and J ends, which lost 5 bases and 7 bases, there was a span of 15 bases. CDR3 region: CASSLSGASQPQHF. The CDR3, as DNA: TGTGCCAGCAGCCTCTCGGGAGCTTCACAGCCCCAGCATTTT.

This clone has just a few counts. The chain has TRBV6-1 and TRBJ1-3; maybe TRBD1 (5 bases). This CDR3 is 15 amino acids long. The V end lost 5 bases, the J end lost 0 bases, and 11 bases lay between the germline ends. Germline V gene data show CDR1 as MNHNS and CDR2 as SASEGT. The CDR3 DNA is TGTGCCAGCAGTATCTCGGGGGGCTCTGGAAACACCATATATTTT. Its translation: CASSISGGSGNTIYF.

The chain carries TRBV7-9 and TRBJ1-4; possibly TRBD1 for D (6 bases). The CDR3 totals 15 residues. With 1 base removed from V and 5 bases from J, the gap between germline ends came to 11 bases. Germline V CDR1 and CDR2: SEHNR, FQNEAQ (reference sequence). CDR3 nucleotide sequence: TGTGCCAGCAGCTTAGGGAGGACAGTCAATGAAAAACTGTTTTTT. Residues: CASSLGRTVNEKLFF.

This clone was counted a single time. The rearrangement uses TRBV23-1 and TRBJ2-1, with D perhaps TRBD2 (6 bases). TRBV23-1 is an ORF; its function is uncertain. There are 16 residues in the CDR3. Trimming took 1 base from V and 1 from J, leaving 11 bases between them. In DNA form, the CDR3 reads TGCGCCAGCAGTCAATTGTCGGGAGAGTCCTACAATGAGCAGTTCTTC. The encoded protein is CASSQLSGESYNEQFF.

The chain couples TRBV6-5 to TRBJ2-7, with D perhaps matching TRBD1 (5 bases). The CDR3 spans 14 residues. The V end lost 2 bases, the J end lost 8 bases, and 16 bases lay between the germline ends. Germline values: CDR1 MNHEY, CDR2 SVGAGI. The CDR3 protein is CASSYDSPWGKQYF. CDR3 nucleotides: TGTGCCAGCAGTTACGACAGCCCGTGGGGAAAGCAGTACTTC.

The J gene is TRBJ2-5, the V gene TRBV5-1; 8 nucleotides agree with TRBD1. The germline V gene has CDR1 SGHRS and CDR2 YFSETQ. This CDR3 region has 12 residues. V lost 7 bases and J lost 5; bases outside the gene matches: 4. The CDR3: CASRTGRETQYF. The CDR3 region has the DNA TGCGCCAGCCGGACAGGGCGGGAGACCCAGTACTTC.

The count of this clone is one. CDR3 sequence: CASSFSGDNEQFF. For the CDR3, the DNA is TGCGCCAGCAGCTTTTCAGGGGACAATGAGCAGTTCTTC. V gene TRBV5-1 combines with J gene TRBJ2-1, with a weak D call TRBD1 (6 bases). The CDR3 length is 13 residues. Trimming took 2 bases from V and 5 from J, leaving 8 bases between them. The germline gives CDR1 SGHRS, CDR2 YFSETQ.

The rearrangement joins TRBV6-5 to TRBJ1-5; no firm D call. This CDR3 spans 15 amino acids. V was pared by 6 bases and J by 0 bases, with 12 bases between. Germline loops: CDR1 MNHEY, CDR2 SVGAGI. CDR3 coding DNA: TGTGCCAGCAGAATAGGACGGACTAGCAATCAGCCCCAGCATTTT. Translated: CASRIGRTSNQPQHF.

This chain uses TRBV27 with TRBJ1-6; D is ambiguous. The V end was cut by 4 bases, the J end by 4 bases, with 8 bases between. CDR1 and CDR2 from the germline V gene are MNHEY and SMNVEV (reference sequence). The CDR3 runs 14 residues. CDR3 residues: CASSWRDYNSPLHF. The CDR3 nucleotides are TGTGCCAGCAGTTGGAGGGATTATAATTCACCCCTCCACTTT.

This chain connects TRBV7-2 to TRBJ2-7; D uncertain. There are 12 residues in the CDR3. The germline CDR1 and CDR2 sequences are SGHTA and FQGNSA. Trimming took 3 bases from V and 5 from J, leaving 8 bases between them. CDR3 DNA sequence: TGTGCCAGCAGCTTCCGGTATGACGAGCAGTACTTC. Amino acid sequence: CASSFRYDEQYF. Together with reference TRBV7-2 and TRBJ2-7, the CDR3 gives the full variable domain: GAGVSQSPSNKVTEKGKDVELRCDPISGHTALYWYRQSLGQGLEFLIYFQGNSAPDKSGLPSDRFSAERTGGSVSTLTIQRTQQEDSAVYLCASSFRYDEQYFGPGTRLTVT.

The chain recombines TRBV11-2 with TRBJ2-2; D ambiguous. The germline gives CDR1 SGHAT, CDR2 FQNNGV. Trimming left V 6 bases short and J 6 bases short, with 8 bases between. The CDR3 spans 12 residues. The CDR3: CASSPPAGELFF. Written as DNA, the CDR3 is TGTGCCAGCAGTCCCCCCGCCGGGGAGCTGTTTTTT.

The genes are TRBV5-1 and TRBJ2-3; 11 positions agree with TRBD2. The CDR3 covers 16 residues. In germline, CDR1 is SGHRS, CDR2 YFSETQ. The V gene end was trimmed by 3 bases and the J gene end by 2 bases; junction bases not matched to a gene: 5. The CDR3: CASSSGTSGVTDTQYF. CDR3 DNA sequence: TGCGCCAGCAGCTCAGGGACTAGCGGCGTCACAGATACGCAGTATTTT.

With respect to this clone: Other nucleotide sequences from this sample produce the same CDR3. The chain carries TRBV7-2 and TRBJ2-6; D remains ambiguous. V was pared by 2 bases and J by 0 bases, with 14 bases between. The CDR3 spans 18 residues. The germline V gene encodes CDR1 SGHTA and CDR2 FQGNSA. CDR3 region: CASSLKWGVPSGANVLTF. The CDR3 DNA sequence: TGTGCCAGCAGCTTAAAGTGGGGTGTCCCCTCTGGGGCCAACGTCCTGACTTTC.

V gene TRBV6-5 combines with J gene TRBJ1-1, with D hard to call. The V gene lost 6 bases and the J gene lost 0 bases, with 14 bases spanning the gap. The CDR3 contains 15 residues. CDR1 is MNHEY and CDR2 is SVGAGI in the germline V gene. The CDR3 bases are TGTGCCAGCAGCGGGAGACTGAATATGAACACTGAAGCTTTCTTT. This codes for CASSGRLNMNTEAFF.

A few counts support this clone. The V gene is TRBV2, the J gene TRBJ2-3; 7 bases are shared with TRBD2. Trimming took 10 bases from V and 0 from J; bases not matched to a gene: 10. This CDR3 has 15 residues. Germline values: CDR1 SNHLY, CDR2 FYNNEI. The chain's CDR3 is CATMGGVLSTDTQYF. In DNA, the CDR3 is TGTGCCACCATGGGGGGGGTACTTAGCACAGATACGCAGTATTTT. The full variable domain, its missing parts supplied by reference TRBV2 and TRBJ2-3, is EPEVTQTPSHQVTQMGQEVILRCVPISNHLYFYWYRQILGQKVEFLVSFYNNEISEKSEIFDDQFSVERPDGSNFTLKIRSTKLEDSAMYFCATMGGVLSTDTQYFGPGTRLTVL.

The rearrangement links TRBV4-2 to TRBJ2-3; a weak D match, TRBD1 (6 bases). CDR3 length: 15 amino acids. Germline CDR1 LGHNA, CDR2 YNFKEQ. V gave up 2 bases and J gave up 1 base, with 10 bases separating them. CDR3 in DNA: TGTGCCAGCAGCCAACCCCCAGGGGGCACAGATACGCAGTATTTT. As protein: CASSQPPGGTDTQYF.

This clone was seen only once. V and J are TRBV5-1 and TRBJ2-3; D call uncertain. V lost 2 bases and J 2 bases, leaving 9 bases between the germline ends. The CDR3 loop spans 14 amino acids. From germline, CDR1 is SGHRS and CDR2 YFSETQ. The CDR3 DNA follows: TGCGCCAGCAGCTTAAACAGCATCACAGATACGCAGTATTTT. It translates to CASSLNSITDTQYF.

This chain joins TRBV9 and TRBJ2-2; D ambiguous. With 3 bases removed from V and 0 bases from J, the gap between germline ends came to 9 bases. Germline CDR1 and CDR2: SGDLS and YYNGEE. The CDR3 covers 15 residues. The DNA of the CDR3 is TGTGCCAGCAGCGCTACAACCACGAACACCGGGGAGCTGTTTTTT. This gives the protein CASSATTTNTGELFF.

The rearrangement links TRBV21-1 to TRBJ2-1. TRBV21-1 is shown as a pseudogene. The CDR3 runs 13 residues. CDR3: CASSEAPGDEQFF. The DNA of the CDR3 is TGTGCCAGCAGCGAGGCCCCTGGGGATGAGCAGTTCTTC.

CDR3 region: CASSSLDRGRTGELFF. DNA of the CDR3: TGTGCCAGCAGCTCCTTAGACAGGGGGCGGACCGGGGAGCTGTTTTTT. This chain links TRBV7-9 with TRBJ2-2; TRBD1 aligns across 10 bases. The ends lost 4 bases at V and 5 bases at J; junction bases unmatched: 7. Germline CDR1 and CDR2: SEHNR and FQNEAQ (reference sequence). The CDR3 sequence is 16 residues long.

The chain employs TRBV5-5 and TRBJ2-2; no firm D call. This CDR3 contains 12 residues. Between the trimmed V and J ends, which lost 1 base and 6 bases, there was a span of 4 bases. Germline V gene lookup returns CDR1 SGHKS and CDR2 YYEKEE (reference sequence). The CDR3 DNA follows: TGTGCCAGCAGCTTGTCTCCCGGGGAGCTGTTTTTT. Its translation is CASSLSPGELFF.

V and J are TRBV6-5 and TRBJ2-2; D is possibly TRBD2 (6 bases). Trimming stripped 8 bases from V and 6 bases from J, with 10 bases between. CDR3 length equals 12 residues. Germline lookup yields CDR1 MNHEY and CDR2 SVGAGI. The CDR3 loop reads CASSPGAGELFF. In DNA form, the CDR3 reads TGTGCCAGCTCCCCGGGGGCCGGGGAGCTGTTTTTT.

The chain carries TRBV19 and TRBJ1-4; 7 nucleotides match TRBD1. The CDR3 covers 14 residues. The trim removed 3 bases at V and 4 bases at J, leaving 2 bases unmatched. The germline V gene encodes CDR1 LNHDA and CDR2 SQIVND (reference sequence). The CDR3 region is CASSMDRLNEKLFF. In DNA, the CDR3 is TGTGCCAGTAGTATGGACAGGCTTAATGAAAAACTGTTTTTT.

The CDR3 spells CASSTRGQGFHEQYF. As DNA, the CDR3 is TGTGCCAGCTCAACGAGAGGACAGGGGTTCCACGAGCAGTACTTC. This chain uses TRBV18 with TRBJ2-7, with TRBD1 matching over 9 bases. The CDR3 contains 15 residues. Germline lookup yields CDR1 KGHSH and CDR2 LQKENI. V lost 5 bases to trimming and J lost 5 bases; unmatched junction nucleotides: 10.

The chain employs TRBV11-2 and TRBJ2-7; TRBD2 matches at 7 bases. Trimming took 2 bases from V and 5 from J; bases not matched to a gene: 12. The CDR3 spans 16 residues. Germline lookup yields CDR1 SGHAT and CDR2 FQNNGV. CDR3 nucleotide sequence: TGTGCCAGCAGCTTATTTAACGGACTAGTGGTTAACGAGCAGTACTTC. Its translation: CASSLFNGLVVNEQYF.

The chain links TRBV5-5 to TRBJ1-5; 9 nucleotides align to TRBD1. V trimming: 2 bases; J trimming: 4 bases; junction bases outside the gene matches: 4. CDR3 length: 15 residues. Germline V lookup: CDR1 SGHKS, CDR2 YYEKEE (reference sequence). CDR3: CASSFGGTGNQPQHF. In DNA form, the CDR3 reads TGTGCCAGCAGCTTTGGGGGGACAGGGAATCAGCCCCAGCATTTT.

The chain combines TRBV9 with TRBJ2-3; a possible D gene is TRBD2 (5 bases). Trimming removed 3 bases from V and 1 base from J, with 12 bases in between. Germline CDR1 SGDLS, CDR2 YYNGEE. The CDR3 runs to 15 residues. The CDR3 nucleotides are TGTGCCAGCAGCGGGATTTGGAGGCGCACAGATACGCAGTATTTT. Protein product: CASSGIWRRTDTQYF.

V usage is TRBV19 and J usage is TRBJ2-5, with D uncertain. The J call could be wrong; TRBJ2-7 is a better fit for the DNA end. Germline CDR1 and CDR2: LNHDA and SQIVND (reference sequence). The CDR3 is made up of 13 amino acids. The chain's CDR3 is CASSRDGSYEQYF. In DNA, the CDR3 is TGTGCCAGTAGTAGAGACGGTTCCTACGAGCAGTACTTC.

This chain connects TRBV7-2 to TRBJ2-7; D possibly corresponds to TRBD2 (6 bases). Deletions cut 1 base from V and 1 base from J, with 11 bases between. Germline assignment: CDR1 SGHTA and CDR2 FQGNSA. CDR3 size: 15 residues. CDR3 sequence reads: CASSLGWGESYEQYF. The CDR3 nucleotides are TGTGCCAGCAGCTTAGGGTGGGGGGAGTCCTACGAGCAGTACTTC.